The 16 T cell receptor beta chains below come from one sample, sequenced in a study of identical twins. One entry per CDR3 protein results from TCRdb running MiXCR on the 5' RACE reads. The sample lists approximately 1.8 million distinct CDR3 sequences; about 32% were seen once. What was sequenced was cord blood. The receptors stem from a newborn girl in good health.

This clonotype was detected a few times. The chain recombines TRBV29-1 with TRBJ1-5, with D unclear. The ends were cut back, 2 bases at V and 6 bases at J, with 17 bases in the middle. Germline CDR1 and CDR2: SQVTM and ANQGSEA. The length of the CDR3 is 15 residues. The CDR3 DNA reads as TGCAGCGTTGAACTCCTATTCCTAGGTGCTCAGCCCCAGCATTTT. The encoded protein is CSVELLFLGAQPQHF.

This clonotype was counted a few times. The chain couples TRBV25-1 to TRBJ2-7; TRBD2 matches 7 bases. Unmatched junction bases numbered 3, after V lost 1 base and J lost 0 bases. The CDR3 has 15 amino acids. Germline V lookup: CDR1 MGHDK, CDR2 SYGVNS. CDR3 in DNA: TGTGCCAGCAGTGAATGGGGGGGAAGCTCCTACGAGCAGTACTTC. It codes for CASSEWGGSSYEQYF.

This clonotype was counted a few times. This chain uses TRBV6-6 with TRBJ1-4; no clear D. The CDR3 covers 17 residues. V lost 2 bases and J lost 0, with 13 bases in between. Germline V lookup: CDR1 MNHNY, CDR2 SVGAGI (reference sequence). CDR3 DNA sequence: TGTGCCAGCAGTTACCGGACCCTGGGAGCAACTAATGAAAAACTGTTTTTT. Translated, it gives CASSYRTLGATNEKLFF.

CDR3 nucleotide sequence: TGCAGTGCCCCCCAGAGAGGGGGCACAGATACGCAGTATTTT. Translated, it gives CSAPQRGGTDTQYF. This chain links TRBV20-1 with TRBJ2-3; perhaps D is TRBD1 or TRBD2 (5 bases each). The germline V and J ends were trimmed by 6 bases and 1 base, with 14 bases remaining between them. Germline CDR1 is DFQATT and CDR2 is SNEGSKA (reference sequence). This CDR3 comprises 14 residues.

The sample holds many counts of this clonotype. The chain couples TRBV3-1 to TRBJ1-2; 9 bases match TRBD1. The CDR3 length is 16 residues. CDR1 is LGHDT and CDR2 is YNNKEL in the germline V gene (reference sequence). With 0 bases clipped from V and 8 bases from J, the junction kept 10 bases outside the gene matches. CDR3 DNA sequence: TGTGCCAGCAGCCAAGATGAGGGACAGGGTGCAGAAGGCTACACCTTC. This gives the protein CASSQDEGQGAEGYTF.

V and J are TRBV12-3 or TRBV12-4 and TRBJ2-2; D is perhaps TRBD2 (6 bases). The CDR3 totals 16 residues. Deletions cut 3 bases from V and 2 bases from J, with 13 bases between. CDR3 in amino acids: CASSFSAGINTGELFF. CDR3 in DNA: TGTGCCAGCAGTTTTTCGGCGGGAATAAACACCGGGGAGCTGTTTTTT.

The CDR3, as DNA: TGCAGTGCTAGGTCTACTAGCGGGAGCCAAGAGACCCAGTACTTC. As protein: CSARSTSGSQETQYF. The chain is built from TRBV20-1 and TRBJ2-5, with 11 positions matching TRBD2. CDR1 is DFQATT, CDR2 SNEGSKA, per germline (reference sequence). This CDR3 is 15 amino acids long. V dropped 3 bases and J dropped 1; count of bases not matched to a gene: 4.

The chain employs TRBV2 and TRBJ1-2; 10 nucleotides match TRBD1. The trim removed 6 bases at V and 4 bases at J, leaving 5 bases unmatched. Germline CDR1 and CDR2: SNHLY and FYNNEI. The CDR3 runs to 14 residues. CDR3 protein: CASRLGTGAYGYTF. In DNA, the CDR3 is TGTGCCAGCAGACTCGGGACAGGGGCCTATGGCTACACCTTC.

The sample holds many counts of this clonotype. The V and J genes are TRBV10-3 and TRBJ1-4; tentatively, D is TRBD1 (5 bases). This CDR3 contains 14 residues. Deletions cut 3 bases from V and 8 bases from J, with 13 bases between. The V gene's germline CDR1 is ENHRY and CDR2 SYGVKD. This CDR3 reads CAISDRQGGEKLFF. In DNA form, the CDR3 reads TGTGCCATCAGTGACCGGCAGGGAGGCGAAAAACTGTTTTTT.

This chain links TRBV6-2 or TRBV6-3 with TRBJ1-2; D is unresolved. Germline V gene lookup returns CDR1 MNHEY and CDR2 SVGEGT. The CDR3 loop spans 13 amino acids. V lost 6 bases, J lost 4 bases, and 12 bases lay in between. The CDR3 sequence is CASSPGKIYGYTF. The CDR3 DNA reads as TGTGCCAGCAGCCCCGGTAAAATCTATGGCTACACCTTC.

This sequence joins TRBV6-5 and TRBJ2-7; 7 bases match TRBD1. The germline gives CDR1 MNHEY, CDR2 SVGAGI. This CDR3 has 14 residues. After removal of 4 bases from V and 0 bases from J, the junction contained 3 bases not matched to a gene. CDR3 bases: TGTGCCAGCAGTTCAGGGGGTTACTCCTACGAGCAGTACTTC. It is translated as CASSSGGYSYEQYF.

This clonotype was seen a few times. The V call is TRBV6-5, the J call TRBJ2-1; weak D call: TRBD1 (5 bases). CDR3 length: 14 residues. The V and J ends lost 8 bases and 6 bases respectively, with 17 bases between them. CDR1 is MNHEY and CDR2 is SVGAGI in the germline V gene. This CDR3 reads CASLRAGNSNEQFF. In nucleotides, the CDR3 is TGTGCCAGCCTTAGGGCAGGGAATAGCAATGAGCAGTTCTTC.

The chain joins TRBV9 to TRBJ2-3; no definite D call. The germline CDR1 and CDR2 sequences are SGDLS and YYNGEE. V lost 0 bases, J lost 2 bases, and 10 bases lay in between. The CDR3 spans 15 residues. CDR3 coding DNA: TGTGCCAGCAGCGTAGAGGGTATTATCACAGATACGCAGTATTTT. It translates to CASSVEGIITDTQYF.

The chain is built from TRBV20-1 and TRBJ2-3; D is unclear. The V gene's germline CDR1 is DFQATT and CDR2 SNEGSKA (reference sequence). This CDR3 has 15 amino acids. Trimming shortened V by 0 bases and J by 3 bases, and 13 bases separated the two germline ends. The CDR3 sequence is CSARDPISGTDTQYF. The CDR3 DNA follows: TGCAGTGCTAGAGATCCCATATCCGGGACAGATACGCAGTATTTT.

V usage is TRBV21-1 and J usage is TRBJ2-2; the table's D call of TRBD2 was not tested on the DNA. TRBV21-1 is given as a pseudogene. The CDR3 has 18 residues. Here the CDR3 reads CASSKKRTSGRDTGELFF. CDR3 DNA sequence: TGTGCCAGCAGCAAAAAAAGGACTAGCGGGAGGGACACCGGGGAGCTGTTTTTT.

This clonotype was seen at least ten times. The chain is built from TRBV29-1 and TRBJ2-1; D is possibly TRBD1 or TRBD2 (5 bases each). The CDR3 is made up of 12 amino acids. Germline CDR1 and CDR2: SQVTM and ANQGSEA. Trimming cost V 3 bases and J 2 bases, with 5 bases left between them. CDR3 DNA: TGCAGCGTTGAGGGGGCCTACAATGAGCAGTTCTTC. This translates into CSVEGAYNEQFF.